The rows below give T cell receptor beta chains drawn from one sample of a study of blood T cell repertoires in COVID-19. Produced via immunoSEQ multiplex PCR; TCRdb's table is partial and in-frame only. This sample has about 130,000 clones, with approximately 80% found just once. The sequencing input was peripheral blood. The origin of the receptors is a woman aged 45-65 years with acute or convalescent COVID-19. Both conserved end residues are part of each CDR3. D genes are given only for firm matches. The size field is filled for only some rows; it gives once, few, many or a size class.

cdr3_aa cdr3_nt j_call clone_size d_call v_call
CASSLVQGIPFF TGTGCCAGCAGTTTAGTTCAGGGAATACCTTTCTTT TRBJ1-1 - - TRBV12-3/TRBV12-4
CATRRRGRNEKLFF TGTGCCACCAGAAGAAGGGGGCGGAATGAAAAACTGTTTTTT TRBJ1-4 - TRBD1 TRBV15
CASSEVAVNAEAFF TGTGCCAGCAGTGAAGTGGCAGTTAACGCTGAAGCTTTCTTT TRBJ1-1 - - TRBV2
CASTAARVGTEAFF TGTGCCAGCACCGCGGCCAGGGTCGGGACTGAAGCTTTCTTT TRBJ1-1 - - TRBV2
CASSGPRGVGELFF TGTGCCAGTAGTGGGCCCAGGGGAGTCGGGGAGCTGTTTTTT TRBJ2-2 - - TRBV19
CANRGTGEAEAFF TGTGCCAACAGGGGTACAGGGGAGGCTGAAGCTTTCTTT TRBJ1-1 - TRBD1 TRBV10-3
CASSHLGGAGGYGYTF TGTGCCAGCAGCCATCTTGGGGGCGCCGGAGGCTATGGCTACACCTTC TRBJ1-2 few - TRBV3-1/TRBV3-2
CASSLGPLSTVTDTQYF TGTGCCAGCAGCTTAGGCCCCCTCTCAACGGTCACAGATACGCAGTATTTT TRBJ2-3 - - TRBV7-6
CAPRVASYEQYF TGTGCCCCCCGGGTTGCCTCTTACGAGCAGTACTTC TRBJ2-7 - - TRBV5-8
CASSPTEKYEQYF TGTGCCAGCAGTCCGACAGAAAAGTACGAGCAGTACTTC TRBJ2-7 - - TRBV27
CASRGQGAGGEAFF TGTGCCAGCAGAGGACAGGGGGCCGGCGGGGAAGCTTTCTTT TRBJ1-1 - TRBD1 TRBV6-5
CATSASLGGRWETQYF TGTGCCACCAGTGCCTCCCTTGGGGGGAGATGGGAGACCCAGTACTTC TRBJ2-5 - - TRBV24-1
CASSTATNEKLFF TGTGCCAGTAGTACTGCAACTAATGAAAAACTGTTTTTT TRBJ1-4 - - TRBV19
CASRELAGGVIYEQFF TGTGCCAGCCGAGAATTAGCGGGAGGGGTAATCTATGAGCAGTTCTTC TRBJ2-1 - TRBD2 TRBV11-2
CASSERQGTDTQYF TGTGCCAGTAGTGAGCGACAGGGGACAGATACGCAGTATTTT TRBJ2-3 - TRBD1 TRBV19